This passage covers 28 T cell receptor beta chains from one sample sequenced in a study of identical twins. Each CDR3 protein is one row after TCRdb ran MiXCR on the 5' RACE reads. Found here are under 400,000 distinct CDR3 sequences, roughly 9% of them singletons; the top ten hold approximately 8.9%. Sample: naive T cells sorted from blood. The receptors here all came from a woman in her forties or fifties in good health.

The chain joins TRBV4-2 to TRBJ2-6, with a weak D call TRBD2 (5 bases). This CDR3 region has 17 residues. V was trimmed by 0 bases and J by 0 bases, leaving 9 bases between them. Germline V lookup: CDR1 LGHNA, CDR2 YNFKEQ. The CDR3 here is CASSQDWRSSGANVLTF. The CDR3 DNA sequence: TGTGCCAGCAGCCAAGATTGGAGGAGCTCTGGGGCCAACGTCCTGACTTTC.

V gene TRBV12-3 or TRBV12-4 combines with J gene TRBJ2-5; a possible D gene is TRBD2 (6 bases). CDR3 length equals 13 residues. V was cut by 1 base and J by 7 bases, with 10 bases left in between. The CDR3 DNA reads as TGTGCCAGCAGTTTAGGGACTACTGTGACCCAGTACTTC. Protein product: CASSLGTTVTQYF.

Regarding this clonotype: This may arise from a read error, as a much more abundant clone is one base away. Since no conserved phenylalanine or tryptophan closes the CDR3, a read error is the likely cause. The rearrangement uses TRBV5-1 and TRBJ2-2; no clear D. CDR3 length: 12 amino acids. The V gene lost 3 bases and the J gene lost 4 bases, with 4 bases spanning the gap. Per germline, CDR1 SGHRS and CDR2 YFSETQ. CDR3 protein: CASSYPTGELFL. In nucleotides, the CDR3 is TGCGCCAGCAGCTACCCCACCGGGGAGCTGTTTCTT.

This clonotype occurred a few times. The gene calls are TRBV11-2 and TRBJ2-7, with D maybe TRBD2 (5 bases). In germline, CDR1 is SGHAT, CDR2 FQNNGV. This CDR3 comprises 11 residues. Trimming left V 5 bases short and J 5 bases short, with 7 bases between. For the CDR3, the DNA is TGTGCCAGCAGCGAGGGCCACGAGCAGTACTTC. Protein sequence: CASSEGHEQYF.

The genes are TRBV5-1 and TRBJ2-1, with TRBD2 identical over 9 bases. CDR1 SGHRS and CDR2 YFSETQ come from the germline V gene. The CDR3 covers 14 residues. V dropped 5 bases and J dropped 6; count of bases not matched to a gene: 6. The CDR3 nucleotides are TGCGCCAGCAGTGTAGCGGGAGACCTCAATGAGCAGTTCTTC. Amino acid sequence: CASSVAGDLNEQFF.

In its sample, this clonotype was seen many times. The chain recombines TRBV20-1 with TRBJ1-5, with D possibly being TRBD1 (5 bases). The CDR3 consists of 15 residues. Germline V gives CDR1 DFQATT, CDR2 SNEGSKA (reference sequence). Between the trimmed V and J ends, which lost 5 bases and 2 bases, there was a span of 16 bases. The CDR3 region is CSASLDSGGNQPQHF. The CDR3 DNA sequence: TGCAGTGCTTCCCTTGACAGTGGAGGCAATCAGCCCCAGCATTTT.

The rearrangement links TRBV5-1 to TRBJ1-1, with 7 bases matching TRBD1. Per the germline V gene, CDR1 is SGHRS and CDR2 is YFSETQ. This CDR3 is built from 14 residues. V shed 4 bases and J 2 bases; nucleotides not matched to a gene: 5. In DNA, the CDR3 is TGCGCCAGCAGCCCGGGACAGTTTAACACTGAAGCTTTCTTT. As protein: CASSPGQFNTEAFF.

The rearrangement joins TRBV20-1 to TRBJ2-1, with 11 bases identical to TRBD2. This CDR3 region has 16 residues. J lost 7 bases, V lost 5 bases, and 13 bases had no gene match. CDR1 and CDR2 (germline): DFQATT, SNEGSKA (reference sequence). CDR3 nucleotide sequence: TGCAGTGCTCATAGCGGGAGGGCAGGGGGTCTTAATGAGCAGTTCTTC. Translating gives CSAHSGRAGGLNEQFF.

The chain recombines TRBV2 with TRBJ2-7; D is tentatively TRBD1 or TRBD2 (5 bases each). Germline V CDR1 and CDR2: SNHLY, FYNNEI. Between the trimmed V and J ends, which lost 6 bases and 4 bases, there was a span of 10 bases. CDR3 size: 12 residues. The CDR3, as DNA: TGTGCCAGCAGAGGGGACCCATACGAGCAGTACGTC. Its protein is CASRGDPYEQYV.

The chain has TRBV6-2 or TRBV6-3 and TRBJ2-7; 9 nucleotides agree with TRBD2. The CDR3 contains 14 residues. The germline CDR1 and CDR2 sequences are MNHEY and SVGEGT. Trimming took 6 bases from V and 5 from J; bases not matched to a gene: 8. CDR3 nucleotides: TGTGCCAGCAGACGAGCGGGAGGCGGTAACGAGCAGTACGTC. Encoded protein: CASRRAGGGNEQYV.

The rearrangement uses TRBV4-1 and TRBJ1-1; 8 nucleotides match TRBD1. The V gene's germline CDR1 is MGHRA and CDR2 YSYEKL. Losses at the gene ends were 1 base for V and 1 base for J; bases not matched to a gene: 2. The CDR3 covers 15 residues. The CDR3 spells CASSQVGTGNTEAFF. In DNA, the CDR3 is TGCGCCAGCAGCCAAGTCGGGACAGGGAACACTGAAGCTTTCTTT.

This clonotype was counted at least ten times. The V call is TRBV18, the J call TRBJ2-7, with TRBD2 matching over 12 bases. The CDR3 has 16 residues. With 1 base clipped from V and 3 bases from J, the junction kept 4 bases outside the gene matches. In germline, CDR1 is KGHSH, CDR2 LQKENI. The CDR3 here is CASSPRTSGILYEQYF. The CDR3, as DNA: TGTGCCAGCTCACCACGGACTAGCGGGATCCTCTACGAGCAGTACTTC.

The CDR3 sequence: CSVEGGQGTTYEQYF. The CDR3 DNA sequence: TGCAGCGTTGAAGGGGGACAGGGGACTACCTACGAGCAGTACTTC. J is TRBJ2-7 and V is TRBV29-1; 10 positions match TRBD1. J lost 2 bases, V lost 1 base, and 5 bases had no gene match. Per germline, CDR1 SQVTM and CDR2 ANQGSEA. This CDR3 is built from 15 residues.

This clonotype has just a few counts. This chain links TRBV14 with TRBJ2-1, with D possibly matching TRBD1 (6 bases). Trimming left V 0 bases short and J 0 bases short, with 15 bases between. From germline, CDR1 is SGHDN and CDR2 FVKESK. This CDR3 is built from 18 residues. CDR3 amino acids: CASSQDWFGTSSYNEQFF. CDR3 in DNA: TGTGCCAGCAGCCAAGATTGGTTCGGGACAAGCTCCTACAATGAGCAGTTCTTC.

CDR3 DNA: TGCAGTGCTAGAGATATAAACAATGAGCAGTTCTTC. Translation: CSARDINNEQFF. The J gene is TRBJ2-1, the V gene TRBV20-1; D not certain. The CDR3 runs to 12 residues. Trimming removed 0 bases at V and 5 bases at J, with 5 bases between. Looked up from germline, CDR1 is DFQATT and CDR2 is SNEGSKA (reference sequence).

This clonotype appeared many times. The junction departs from the called germline gene at one end, perhaps through a read error. The chain is built from TRBV5-1 and TRBJ2-2; D possibly corresponds to TRBD2 (6 bases). Germline CDR1 is SGHRS and CDR2 is YFSETQ. The CDR3 length is 13 residues. CDR3 sequence: CASGLEGLGELFF. In DNA form, the CDR3 reads TGCGCCAGCGGCTTGGAGGGGCTCGGGGAGCTGTTTTTT.

This chain connects TRBV14 to TRBJ2-3; 10 bases line up with TRBD2. Losses at the gene ends were 1 base for V and 7 bases for J; bases not matched to a gene: 17. The germline V gene encodes CDR1 SGHDN and CDR2 FVKESK. The CDR3 loop spans 19 amino acids. The DNA for the CDR3 is TGTGCCAGCAGCCAAGTTCTAGCGGGAGCTCCCGACCCCGCGTATACGCAGTATTTT. Translated, it gives CASSQVLAGAPDPAYTQYF. Based on the CDR3 plus reference TRBV14 and TRBJ2-3, the full variable domain is EAGVTQFPSHSVIEKGQTVTLRCDPISGHDNLYWYRRVMGKEIKFLLHFVKESKQDESGMPNNRFLAERTGGTYSTLKVQPAELEDSGVYFCASSQVLAGAPDPAYTQYFGPGTRLTVL.

This clonotype came up a few times. CDR3 in DNA: TGCGCCAGCAGCCACGACCAACGCTATGGCAACAATGAGCAGTTCTTC. Its protein product is CASSHDQRYGNNEQFF. V is TRBV5-1 and J is TRBJ2-1, with D unresolved. This CDR3 comprises 16 residues. The V gene lost 4 bases and the J gene lost 5 bases, with 19 bases spanning the gap. CDR1 is SGHRS and CDR2 is YFSETQ in the germline V gene. Drawing the rest from reference TRBV5-1 and TRBJ2-1, the complete variable domain is KAGVTQTPRYLIKTRGQQVTLSCSPISGHRSVSWYQQTPGQGLQFLFEYFSETQRNKGNFPGRFSGRQFSNSRSEMNVSTLELGDSALYLCASSHDQRYGNNEQFFGPGTRLTVL.

Many counts were recorded for this clonotype. The V gene is TRBV15, the J gene TRBJ2-1; D possibly matches TRBD1 or TRBD2 (5 bases each). Germline-derived CDR1 and CDR2 are LNHNV and YYDKDF (reference sequence). V was trimmed by 3 bases and J by 2 bases, leaving 20 bases between them. This CDR3 has 18 residues. This CDR3 is CATSSPPKGRLPYNEQFF. CDR3 DNA: TGTGCCACCAGCAGTCCCCCGAAGGGGAGACTCCCCTACAATGAGCAGTTCTTC.

The chain is built from TRBV6-1 and TRBJ2-2; the match to TRBD2 covers 10 bases. Germline V CDR1 and CDR2: MNHNS, SASEGT. V trimming: 7 bases; J trimming: 7 bases; junction bases outside the gene matches: 6. CDR3 length equals 14 residues. CDR3 in amino acids: CASIPSGRNGELFF. The CDR3 DNA follows: TGTGCCAGCATACCTAGCGGGAGAAACGGGGAGCTGTTTTTT.

This clonotype appeared a few times. V is TRBV12-3 or TRBV12-4 and J is TRBJ2-2, with a tentative D call TRBD2 (6 bases). The CDR3 spans 15 residues. With 6 bases removed from V and 2 bases from J, the gap between germline ends came to 13 bases. DNA of the CDR3: TGTGCCAGCAGACCGAGCGGGCCTAACACCGGGGAGCTGTTTTTT. This codes for CASRPSGPNTGELFF.

This clonotype was detected many times. This sequence joins TRBV24-1 and TRBJ2-2, with 9 bases matching TRBD2. This CDR3 comprises 17 residues. Germline V gene sequence: CDR1 KGHDR, CDR2 SFDVKD. The J segment lost 0 bases and the V segment lost 4 bases, leaving 5 bases of the junction unmatched. In nucleotides, the CDR3 is TGTGCCACCAGTGACCTGGGACTAGCACCGAACACCGGGGAGCTGTTTTTT. Encoded protein: CATSDLGLAPNTGELFF.

At least ten counts were recorded for this clonotype. V is TRBV4-2 and J is TRBJ1-5, with D maybe TRBD1 (5 bases). The CDR3 spans 15 residues. Trimming stripped 8 bases from V and 0 bases from J, with 14 bases between. From germline, CDR1 is LGHNA and CDR2 YNFKEQ. CDR3 residues: CASGPGTYSNQPQHF. CDR3 sequence (DNA): TGTGCCAGCGGTCCGGGGACCTATAGCAATCAGCCCCAGCATTTT.

This clonotype was counted between two and nine times. The chain employs TRBV10-3 and TRBJ2-1, with 8 bases lining up with TRBD1. This CDR3 is 13 amino acids long. The germline CDR1 and CDR2 sequences are ENHRY and SYGVKD. V lost 0 bases to trimming and J lost 10 bases; unmatched junction nucleotides: 2. CDR3 coding DNA: TGTGCCATCAGTGAGTCGACAGGGGTAGAGCAGTTCTTC. The encoded protein is CAISESTGVEQFF.

This clonotype was recorded a few times. The chain combines TRBV19 with TRBJ1-5; TRBD1 might be the D (6 bases). This CDR3 is built from 18 residues. Trimming removed 5 bases from V and 2 bases from J, with 22 bases in between. The germline CDR1 and CDR2 sequences are LNHDA and SQIVND (reference sequence). The CDR3 loop reads CASSSQGPGGHGNQPQHF. As DNA, the CDR3 is TGTGCCAGTAGTTCACAGGGTCCCGGGGGGCATGGCAATCAGCCCCAGCATTTT. The variable domain in full, completed from reference TRBV19 and TRBJ1-5, reads DGGITQSPKYLFRKEGQNVTLSCEQNLNHDAMYWYRQDPGQGLRLIYYSQIVNDFQKGDIAEGYSVSREKKESFPLTVTSAQKNPTAFYLCASSSQGPGGHGNQPQHFGDGTRLSIL.

This clonotype has just a few counts. V is TRBV7-2 and J is TRBJ2-3; D gene uncertain. Germline values: CDR1 SGHTA, CDR2 FQGNSA. This CDR3 comprises 15 residues. Trimming removed 1 base at V and 3 bases at J, with 11 bases between. CDR3: CASSLGPSNTDTQYF. CDR3 DNA sequence: TGTGCCAGCAGCTTAGGGCCCTCCAATACAGATACGCAGTATTTT.

This clonotype has a count of ten or more. The genes are TRBV24-1 and TRBJ2-1; the match to TRBD2 covers 9 bases. CDR1 and CDR2 (germline): KGHDR, SFDVKD. The ends lost 5 bases at V and 3 bases at J; junction bases unmatched: 10. The CDR3 consists of 17 residues. The CDR3 coding sequence is TGTGCCACCAGTGCCTCAGCGGGAGGCCCTATCTACAATGAGCAGTTCTTC. This encodes CATSASAGGPIYNEQFF.

This sequence joins TRBV12-3 or TRBV12-4 and TRBJ2-3; no definite D call. There are 16 residues in the CDR3. Deletions cut 3 bases from V and 0 bases from J, with 13 bases between. In DNA form, the CDR3 reads TGTGCCAGCAGTTTTCCGGGCGGATCTAGCACAGATACGCAGTATTTT. Its protein product is CASSFPGGSSTDTQYF.